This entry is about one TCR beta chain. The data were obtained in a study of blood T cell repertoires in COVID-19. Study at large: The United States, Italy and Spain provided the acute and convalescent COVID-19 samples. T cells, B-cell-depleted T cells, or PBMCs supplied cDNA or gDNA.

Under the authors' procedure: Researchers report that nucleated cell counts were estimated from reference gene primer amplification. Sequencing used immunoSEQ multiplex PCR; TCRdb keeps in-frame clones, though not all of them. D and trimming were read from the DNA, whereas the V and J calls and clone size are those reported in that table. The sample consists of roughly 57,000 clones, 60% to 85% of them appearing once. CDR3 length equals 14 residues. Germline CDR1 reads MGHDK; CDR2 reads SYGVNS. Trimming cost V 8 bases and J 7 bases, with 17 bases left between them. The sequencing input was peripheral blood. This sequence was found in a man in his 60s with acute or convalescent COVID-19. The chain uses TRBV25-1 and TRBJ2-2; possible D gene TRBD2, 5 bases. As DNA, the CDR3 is TGTGCCAGCGAATTCCCGGGGTCGGGCGGGGAGCTGTTTTTT. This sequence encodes CASEFPGSGGELFF.